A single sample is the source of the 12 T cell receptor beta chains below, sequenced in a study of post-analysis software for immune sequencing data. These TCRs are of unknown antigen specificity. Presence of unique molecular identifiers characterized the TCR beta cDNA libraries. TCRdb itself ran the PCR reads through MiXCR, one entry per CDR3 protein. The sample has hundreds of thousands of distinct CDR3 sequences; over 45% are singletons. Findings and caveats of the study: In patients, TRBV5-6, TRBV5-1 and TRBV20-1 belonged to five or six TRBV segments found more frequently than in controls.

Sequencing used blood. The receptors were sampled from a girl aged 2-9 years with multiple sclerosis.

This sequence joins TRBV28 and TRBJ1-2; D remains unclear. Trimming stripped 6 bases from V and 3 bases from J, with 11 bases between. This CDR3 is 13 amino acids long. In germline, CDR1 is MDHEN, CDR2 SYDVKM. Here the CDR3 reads CASSPSTYYGYTF. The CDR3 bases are TGTGCCAGCAGCCCAAGCACCTACTATGGCTACACCTTC.

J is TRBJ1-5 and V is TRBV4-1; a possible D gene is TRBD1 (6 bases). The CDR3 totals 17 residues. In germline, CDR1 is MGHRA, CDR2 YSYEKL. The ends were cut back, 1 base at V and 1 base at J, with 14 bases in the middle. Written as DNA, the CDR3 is TGCGCCAGCAGCCAAGTTGGAGGGGGAAGGAGCAATCAGCCCCAGCATTTT. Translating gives CASSQVGGGRSNQPQHF.

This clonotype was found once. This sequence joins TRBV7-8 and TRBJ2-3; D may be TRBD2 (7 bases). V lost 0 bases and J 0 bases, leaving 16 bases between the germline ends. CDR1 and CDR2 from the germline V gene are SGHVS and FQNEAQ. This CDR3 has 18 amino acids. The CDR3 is CASSLASRGGLSTDTQYF. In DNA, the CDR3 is TGTGCCAGCAGCTTAGCTAGTAGGGGGGGGCTTAGCACAGATACGCAGTATTTT.

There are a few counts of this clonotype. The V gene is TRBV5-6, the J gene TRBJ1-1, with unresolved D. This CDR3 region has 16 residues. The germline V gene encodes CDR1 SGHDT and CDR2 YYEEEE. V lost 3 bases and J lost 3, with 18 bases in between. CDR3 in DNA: TGTGCCAGCAGCTCGATAAGGACGGCCTGGGACACTGAAGCTTTCTTT. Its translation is CASSSIRTAWDTEAFF.

CDR3 in amino acids: CASSPTGTSPDTQYF. CDR3 in DNA: TGCGCCAGCAGTCCAACCGGGACTTCACCAGATACGCAGTATTTT. The chain employs TRBV4-1 and TRBJ2-3; tentatively, D is TRBD2 (6 bases). The V gene lost 6 bases and the J gene lost 4 bases, with 17 bases spanning the gap. Germline V gene sequence: CDR1 MGHRA, CDR2 YSYEKL. The CDR3 sequence is 15 residues long.

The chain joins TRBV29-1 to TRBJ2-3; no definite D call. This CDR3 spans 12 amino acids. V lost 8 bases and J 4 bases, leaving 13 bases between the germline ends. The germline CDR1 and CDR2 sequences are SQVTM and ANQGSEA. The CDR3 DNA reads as TGCAGCATTCTGGGGTACCCAGATACGCAGTATTTT. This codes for CSILGYPDTQYF.

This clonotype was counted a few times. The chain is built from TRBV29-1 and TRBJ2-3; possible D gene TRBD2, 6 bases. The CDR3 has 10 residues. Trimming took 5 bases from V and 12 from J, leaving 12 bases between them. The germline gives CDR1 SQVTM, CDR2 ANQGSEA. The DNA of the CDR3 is TGCAGCGTTTCGGGACTCCCTCAGTATTTT. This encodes CSVSGLPQYF.

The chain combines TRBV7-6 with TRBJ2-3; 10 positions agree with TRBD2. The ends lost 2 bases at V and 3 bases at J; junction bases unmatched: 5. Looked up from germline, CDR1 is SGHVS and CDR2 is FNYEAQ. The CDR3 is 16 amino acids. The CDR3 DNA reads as TGTGCCAGCAGCTTATCTCTAGCGGGGGTAACAGATACGCAGTATTTT. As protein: CASSLSLAGVTDTQYF.

Written as DNA, the CDR3 is TGTGCCAGCAGCCCAGGACAGGGCTTAGCGTCAGATACGCAGTATTTT. It translates to CASSPGQGLASDTQYF. J is TRBJ2-3 and V is TRBV7-6; 8 positions match TRBD1. The CDR3 extends over 16 amino acids. From germline, CDR1 is SGHVS and CDR2 FNYEAQ. V lost 5 bases to trimming and J lost 4 bases; unmatched junction nucleotides: 11.

CDR3 region: CSPWKREDEQYF. The CDR3 nucleotides read TGCAGCCCCTGGAAGCGGGAGGACGAGCAGTACTTC. The chain couples TRBV20-1 to TRBJ2-5; 9 bases line up with TRBD2. Judging by the DNA end, TRBJ2-7 fits better; the J call may be wrong. This CDR3 has 12 residues. Germline CDR1 DFQATT, CDR2 SNEGSKA (reference sequence).

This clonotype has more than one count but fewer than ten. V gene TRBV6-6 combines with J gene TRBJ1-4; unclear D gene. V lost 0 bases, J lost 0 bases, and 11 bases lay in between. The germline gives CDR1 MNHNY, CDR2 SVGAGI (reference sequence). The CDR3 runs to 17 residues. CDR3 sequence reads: CASSYSVLRATNEKLFF. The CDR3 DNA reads TGTGCCAGCAGTTACTCAGTACTCCGCGCAACTAATGAAAAACTGTTTTTT.

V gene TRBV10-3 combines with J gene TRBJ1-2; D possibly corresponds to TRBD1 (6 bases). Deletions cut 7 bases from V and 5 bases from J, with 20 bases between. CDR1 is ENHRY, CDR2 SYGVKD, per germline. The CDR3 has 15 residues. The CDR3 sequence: CAIKDAVRQGYGYTF. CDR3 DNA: TGTGCCATCAAAGATGCCGTCCGGCAGGGGTATGGCTACACCTTC.